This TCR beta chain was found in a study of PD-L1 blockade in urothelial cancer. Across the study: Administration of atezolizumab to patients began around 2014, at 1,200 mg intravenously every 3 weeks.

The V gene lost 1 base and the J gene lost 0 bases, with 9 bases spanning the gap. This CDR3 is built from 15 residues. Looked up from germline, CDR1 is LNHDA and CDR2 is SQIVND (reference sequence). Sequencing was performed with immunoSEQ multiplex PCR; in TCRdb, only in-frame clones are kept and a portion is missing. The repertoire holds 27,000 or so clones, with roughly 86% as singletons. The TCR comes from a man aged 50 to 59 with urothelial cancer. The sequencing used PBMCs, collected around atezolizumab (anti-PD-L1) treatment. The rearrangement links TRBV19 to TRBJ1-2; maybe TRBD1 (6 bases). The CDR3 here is CASSIGQGTNYGYTF. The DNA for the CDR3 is TGTGCCAGTAGTATAGGCCAGGGGACTAACTATGGCTACACCTTC. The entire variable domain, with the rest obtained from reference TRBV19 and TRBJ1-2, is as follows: DGGITQSPKYLFRKEGQNVTLSCEQNLNHDAMYWYRQDPGQGLRLIYYSQIVNDFQKGDIAEGYSVSREKKESFPLTVTSAQKNPTAFYLCASSIGQGTNYGYTFGSGTRLTVV.